This T cell receptor beta chain was sequenced in a study of blood T cells in healthy people across ages. This clonotype was detected a few times. As yet, its antigen is unknown. CDR3 length: 18 amino acids. With 6 bases clipped from V and 6 bases from J, the junction kept 24 bases outside the gene matches. Looked up from germline, CDR1 is DFQATT and CDR2 is SNEGSKA (reference sequence). With a J-beta primer mix and a sample-barcoded 5' primer, a second PCR ran about 7 to 12 cycles. TCRdb independently ran MiXCR on the 5' RACE reads; one entry per CDR3 protein. Among over 950,000 distinct CDR3 sequences listed, around two fifths were seen once. Study-level findings and limits: Long-lived and aged donors differed, with more naive CD4+ cells and higher diversity in the long-lived.

V gene TRBV20-1 combines with J gene TRBJ2-7; 9 bases agree with TRBD1. This TCR derives from a young man in good health. The specimen sequenced was blood. The CDR3 here is CSAPLSGTGPRVRREQYF. The CDR3 nucleotides read TGCAGTGCCCCCCTTTCCGGGACAGGGCCCCGGGTTCGACGCGAGCAGTACTTC.